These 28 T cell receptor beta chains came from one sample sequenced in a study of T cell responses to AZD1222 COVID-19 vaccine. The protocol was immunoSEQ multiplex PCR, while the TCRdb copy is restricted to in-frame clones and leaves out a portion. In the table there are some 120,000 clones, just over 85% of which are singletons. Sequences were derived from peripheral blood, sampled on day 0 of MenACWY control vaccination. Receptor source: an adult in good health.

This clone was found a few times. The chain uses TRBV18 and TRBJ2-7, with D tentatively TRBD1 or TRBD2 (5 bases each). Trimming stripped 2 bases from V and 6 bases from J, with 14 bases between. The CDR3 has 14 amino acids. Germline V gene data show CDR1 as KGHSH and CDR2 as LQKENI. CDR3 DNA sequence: TGTGCCAGCTCACCAGGGGGATACAGTGGCGAGCAGTACTTC. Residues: CASSPGGYSGEQYF.

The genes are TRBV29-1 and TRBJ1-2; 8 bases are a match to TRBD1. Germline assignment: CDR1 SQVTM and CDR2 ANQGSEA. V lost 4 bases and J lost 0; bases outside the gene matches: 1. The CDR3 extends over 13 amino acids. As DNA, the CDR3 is TGCAGCGTTGGGACAGGGACTAACTATGGCTACACCTTC. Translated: CSVGTGTNYGYTF.

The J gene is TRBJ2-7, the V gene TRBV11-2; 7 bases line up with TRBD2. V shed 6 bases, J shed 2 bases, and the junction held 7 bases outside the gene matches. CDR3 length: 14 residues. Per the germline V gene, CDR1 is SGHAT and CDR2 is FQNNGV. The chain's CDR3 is CASRPLAATYEQYF. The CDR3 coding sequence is TGTGCCAGCAGACCCCTAGCGGCAACCTACGAGCAGTACTTC. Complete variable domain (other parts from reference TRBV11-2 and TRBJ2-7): EAGVAQSPRYKIIEKRQSVAFWCNPISGHATLYWYQQILGQGPKLLIQFQNNGVVDDSQLPKDRFSAERLKGVDSTLKIQPAKLEDSAVYLCASRPLAATYEQYFGPGTRLTVT.

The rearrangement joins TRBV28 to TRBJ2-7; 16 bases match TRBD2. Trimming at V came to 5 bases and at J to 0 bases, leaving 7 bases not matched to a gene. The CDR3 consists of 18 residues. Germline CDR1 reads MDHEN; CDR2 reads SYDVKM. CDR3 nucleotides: TGTGCCAGCAGTCTGGGACTAGCGGGAGGGACTACCTCCTACGAGCAGTACTTC. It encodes CASSLGLAGGTTSYEQYF. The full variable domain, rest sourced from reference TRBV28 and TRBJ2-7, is DVKVTQSSRYLVKRTGEKVFLECVQDMDHENMFWYRQDPGLGLRLIYFSYDVKMKEKGDIPEGYSVSREKKERFSLILESASTNQTSMYLCASSLGLAGGTTSYEQYFGPGTRLTVT.

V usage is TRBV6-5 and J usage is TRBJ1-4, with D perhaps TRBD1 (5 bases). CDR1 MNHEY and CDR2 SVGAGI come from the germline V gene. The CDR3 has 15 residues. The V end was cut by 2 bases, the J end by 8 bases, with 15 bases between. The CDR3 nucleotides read TGTGCCAGCAGTTACGGTGGATCGACAGCGGAAAAACTGTTTTTT. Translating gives CASSYGGSTAEKLFF.

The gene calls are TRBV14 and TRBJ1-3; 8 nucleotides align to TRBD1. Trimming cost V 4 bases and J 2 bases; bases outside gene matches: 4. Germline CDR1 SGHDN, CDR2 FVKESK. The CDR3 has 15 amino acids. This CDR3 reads CASSRLTGAGNTIYF. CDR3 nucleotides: TGTGCCAGCAGCCGCCTGACAGGGGCTGGAAACACCATATATTTT.

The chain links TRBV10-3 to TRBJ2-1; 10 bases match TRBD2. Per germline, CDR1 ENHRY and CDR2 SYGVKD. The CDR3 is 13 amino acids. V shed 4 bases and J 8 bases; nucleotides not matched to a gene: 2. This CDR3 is CAISGLAGDEQFF. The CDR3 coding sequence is TGTGCCATCAGTGGTCTAGCGGGAGATGAGCAGTTCTTC.

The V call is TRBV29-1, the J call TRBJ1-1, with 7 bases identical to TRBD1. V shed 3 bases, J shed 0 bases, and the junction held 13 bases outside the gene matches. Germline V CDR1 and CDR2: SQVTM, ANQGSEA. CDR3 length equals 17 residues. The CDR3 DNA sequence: TGCAGCGTTGACCACCTCCGGGACAGACTTATGAACACTGAAGCTTTCTTT. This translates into CSVDHLRDRLMNTEAFF.

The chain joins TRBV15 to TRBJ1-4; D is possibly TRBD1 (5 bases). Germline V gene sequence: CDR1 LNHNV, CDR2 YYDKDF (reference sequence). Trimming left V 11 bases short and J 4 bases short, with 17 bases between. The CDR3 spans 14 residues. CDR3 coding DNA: TGTGCCCCCTACGGCAGGGTGATTAATGAAAAACTGTTTTTT. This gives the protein CAPYGRVINEKLFF.

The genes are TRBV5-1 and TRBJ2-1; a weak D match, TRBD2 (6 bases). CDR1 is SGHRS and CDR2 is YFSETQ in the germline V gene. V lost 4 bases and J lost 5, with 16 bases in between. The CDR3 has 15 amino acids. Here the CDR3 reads CASSADSGSDNEQFF. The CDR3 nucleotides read TGCGCCAGCAGCGCAGATAGCGGTTCAGACAATGAGCAGTTCTTC.

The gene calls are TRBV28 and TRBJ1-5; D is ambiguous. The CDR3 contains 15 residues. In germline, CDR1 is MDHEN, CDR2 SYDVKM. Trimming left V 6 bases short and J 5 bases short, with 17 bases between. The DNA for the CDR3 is TGTGCCAGCAGCCGGGGAGGGCAAAAACATCAGCCCCAGCATTTT. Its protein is CASSRGGQKHQPQHF.

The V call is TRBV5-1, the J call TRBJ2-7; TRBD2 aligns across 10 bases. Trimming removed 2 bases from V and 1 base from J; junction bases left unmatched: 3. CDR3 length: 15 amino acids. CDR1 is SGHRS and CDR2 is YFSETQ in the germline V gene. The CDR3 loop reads CASSFTSGVSYEQYF. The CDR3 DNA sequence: TGCGCCAGCAGCTTTACTAGCGGGGTTTCCTACGAGCAGTACTTC.

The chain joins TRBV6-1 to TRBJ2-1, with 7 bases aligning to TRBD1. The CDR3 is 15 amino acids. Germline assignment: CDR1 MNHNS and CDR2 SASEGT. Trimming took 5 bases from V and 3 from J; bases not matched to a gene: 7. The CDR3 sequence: CASSFGQESYNEQFF. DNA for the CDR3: TGTGCCAGCAGTTTTGGACAGGAAAGCTACAATGAGCAGTTCTTC.

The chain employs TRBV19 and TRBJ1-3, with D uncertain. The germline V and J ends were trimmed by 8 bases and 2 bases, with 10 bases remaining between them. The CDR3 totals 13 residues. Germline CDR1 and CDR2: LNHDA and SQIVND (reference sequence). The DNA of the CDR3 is TGTGCCAGTCGCCTGGCTACTGGAAACACCATATATTTT. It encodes CASRLATGNTIYF.

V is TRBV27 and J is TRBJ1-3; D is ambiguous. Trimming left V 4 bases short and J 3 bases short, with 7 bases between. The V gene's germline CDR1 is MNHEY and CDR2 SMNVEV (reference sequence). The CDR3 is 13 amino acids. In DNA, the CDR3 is TGTGCCAGCAGTTGGGGAATTGGAAACACCATATATTTT. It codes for CASSWGIGNTIYF.

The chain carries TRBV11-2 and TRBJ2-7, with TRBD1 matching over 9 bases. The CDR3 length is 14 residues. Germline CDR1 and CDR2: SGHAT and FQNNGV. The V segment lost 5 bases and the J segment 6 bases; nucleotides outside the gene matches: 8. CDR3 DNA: TGTGCCAGCAGCCTCCGGGACAGGGTCGCCGAGCAGTACTTC. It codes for CASSLRDRVAEQYF.

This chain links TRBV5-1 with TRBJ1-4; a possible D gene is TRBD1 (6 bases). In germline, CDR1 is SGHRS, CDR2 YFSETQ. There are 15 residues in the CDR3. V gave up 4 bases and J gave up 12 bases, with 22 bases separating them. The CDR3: CASSIRDPGEGELFF. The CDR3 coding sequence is TGCGCCAGCAGCATCCGGGACCCAGGGGAAGGGGAACTGTTTTTT.

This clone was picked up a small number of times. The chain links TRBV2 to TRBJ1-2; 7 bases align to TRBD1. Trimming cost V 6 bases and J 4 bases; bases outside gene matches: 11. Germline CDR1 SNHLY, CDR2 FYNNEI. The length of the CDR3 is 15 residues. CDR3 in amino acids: CASSYKPRDSYGYTF. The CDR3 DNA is TGTGCCAGCAGCTATAAGCCCCGGGACAGCTATGGCTACACCTTC.

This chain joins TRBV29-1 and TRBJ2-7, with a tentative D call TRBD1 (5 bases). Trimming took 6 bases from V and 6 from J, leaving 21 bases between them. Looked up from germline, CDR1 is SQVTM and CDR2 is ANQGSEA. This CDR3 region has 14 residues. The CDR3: CSVKGVTLVGEQYF. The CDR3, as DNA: TGCAGCGTCAAAGGGGTCACCTTGGTCGGCGAGCAGTACTTC.

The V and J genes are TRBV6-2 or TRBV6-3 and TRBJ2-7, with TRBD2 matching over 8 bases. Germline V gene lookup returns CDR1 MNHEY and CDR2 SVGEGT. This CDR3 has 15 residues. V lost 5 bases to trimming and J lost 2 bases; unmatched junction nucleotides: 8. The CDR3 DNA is TGTGCCAGCAGTGGGGGACTAGTCCTAACCTACGAGCAGTACTTC. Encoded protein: CASSGGLVLTYEQYF.

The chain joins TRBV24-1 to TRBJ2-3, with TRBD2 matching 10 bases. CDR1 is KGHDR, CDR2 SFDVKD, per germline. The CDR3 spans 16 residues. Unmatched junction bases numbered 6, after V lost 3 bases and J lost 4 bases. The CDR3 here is CATSDRAGGPPDTQYF. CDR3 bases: TGTGCCACCAGTGATAGAGCGGGAGGGCCGCCAGATACGCAGTATTTT.

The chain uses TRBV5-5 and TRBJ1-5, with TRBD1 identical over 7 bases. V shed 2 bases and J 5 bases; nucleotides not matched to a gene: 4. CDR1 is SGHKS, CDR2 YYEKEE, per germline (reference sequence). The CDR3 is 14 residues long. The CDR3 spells CASSFRQGDQPQHF. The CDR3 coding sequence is TGTGCCAGCAGCTTTCGACAGGGCGATCAGCCCCAGCATTTT. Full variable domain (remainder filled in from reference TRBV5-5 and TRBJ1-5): DAGVTQSPTHLIKTRGQQVTLRCSPISGHKSVSWYQQVLGQGPQFIFQYYEKEERGRGNFPDRFSARQFPNYSSELNVNALLLGDSALYLCASSFRQGDQPQHFGDGTRLSIL.

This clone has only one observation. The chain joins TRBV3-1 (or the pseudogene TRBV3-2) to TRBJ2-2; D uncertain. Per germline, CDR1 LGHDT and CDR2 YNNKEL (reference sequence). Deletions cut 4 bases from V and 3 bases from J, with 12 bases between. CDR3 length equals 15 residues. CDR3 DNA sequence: TGTGCCAGCAGCCCGCCAGGAACTGACACCGGGGAGCTGTTTTTT. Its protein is CASSPPGTDTGELFF.

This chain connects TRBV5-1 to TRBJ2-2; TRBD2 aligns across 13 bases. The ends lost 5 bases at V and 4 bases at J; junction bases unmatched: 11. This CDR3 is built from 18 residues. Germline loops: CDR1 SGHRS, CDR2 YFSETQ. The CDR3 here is CASSQGTSGILSTGELFF. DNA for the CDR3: TGCGCCAGCAGTCAGGGGACTAGCGGGATCTTGAGCACCGGGGAGCTGTTTTTT.

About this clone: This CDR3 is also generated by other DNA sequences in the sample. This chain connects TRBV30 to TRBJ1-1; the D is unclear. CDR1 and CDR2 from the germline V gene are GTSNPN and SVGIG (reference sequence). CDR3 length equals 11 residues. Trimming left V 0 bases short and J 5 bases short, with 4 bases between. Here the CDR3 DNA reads TGTGCCTGGAGTGTGGGAACTGAAGCTTTCTTT. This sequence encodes CAWSVGTEAFF. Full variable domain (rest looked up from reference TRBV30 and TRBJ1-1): SQTIHQWPATLVQPVGSPLSLECTVEGTSNPNLYWYRQAAGRGLQLLFYSVGIGQISSEVPQNLSASRPQDRQFILSSKKLLLSDSGFYLCAWSVGTEAFFGQGTRLTVV.

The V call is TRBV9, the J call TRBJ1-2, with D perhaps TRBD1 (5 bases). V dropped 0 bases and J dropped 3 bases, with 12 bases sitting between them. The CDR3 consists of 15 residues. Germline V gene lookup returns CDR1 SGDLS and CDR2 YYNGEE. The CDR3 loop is CASSVGGRADYGYTF. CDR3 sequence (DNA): TGTGCCAGCAGCGTAGGTGGCAGGGCGGACTATGGCTACACCTTC.

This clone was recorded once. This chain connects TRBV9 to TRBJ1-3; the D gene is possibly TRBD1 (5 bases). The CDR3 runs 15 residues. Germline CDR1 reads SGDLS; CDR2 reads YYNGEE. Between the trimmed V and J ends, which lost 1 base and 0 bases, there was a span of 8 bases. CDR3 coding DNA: TGTGCCAGCAGCGTATCAGGGAGCTCTGGAAACACCATATATTTT. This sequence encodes CASSVSGSSGNTIYF.

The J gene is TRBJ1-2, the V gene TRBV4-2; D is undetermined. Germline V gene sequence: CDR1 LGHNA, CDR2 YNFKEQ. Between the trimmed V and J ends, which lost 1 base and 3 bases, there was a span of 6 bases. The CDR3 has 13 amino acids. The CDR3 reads CASSQGTDYGYTF. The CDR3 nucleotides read TGTGCCAGCAGCCAAGGCACGGACTATGGCTACACCTTC.